The 3 T cell receptor beta chains below were found in one sample sequenced in a study of blood T cell repertoires in COVID-19. Method: immunoSEQ multiplex PCR; TCRdb's copy keeps in-frame clones and lacks some. The table lists approximately 300,000 clones, roughly 89% of them singletons. The sequencing sample was made of PBMCs or T cells enriched from blood (not recorded which). The receptor source for this set is a man in his 60s who had recovered from COVID-19.

The chain combines TRBV28 with TRBJ2-7, with 8 bases aligning to TRBD2. The CDR3 is 14 residues long. The junction had 5 bases not matched to a gene; V was cut back by 3 bases and J by 4 bases. Per germline, CDR1 MDHEN and CDR2 SYDVKM. The chain's CDR3 is CASSFLAGRYEQYF. Written as DNA, the CDR3 is TGTGCCAGCAGTTTCTTAGCGGGAAGATACGAGCAGTACTTC.

The chain is built from TRBV9 and TRBJ2-6, with TRBD2 matching over 9 bases. V dropped 2 bases and J dropped 1; count of bases not matched to a gene: 10. Looked up from germline, CDR1 is SGDLS and CDR2 is YYNGEE. CDR3 size: 19 residues. The CDR3 protein is CASSVHPIAGVSGANVLTF. The CDR3 nucleotides read TGTGCCAGCAGCGTTCATCCTATAGCGGGAGTGTCTGGGGCCAACGTCCTGACTTTC.

There are a few counts of this clone. Other nucleotide sequences in the sample specify the same CDR3. CDR3 region: CASSLSGGTYEQYF. The CDR3 nucleotides read TGCGCCAGCAGCTTGTCAGGGGGGACCTACGAGCAGTACTTC. This rearrangement joins TRBV5-1 to TRBJ2-7, with D possibly matching TRBD1 (7 bases). CDR1 is SGHRS and CDR2 is YFSETQ in the germline V gene. CDR3 length: 14 amino acids. V gave up 1 base and J gave up 2 bases, with 10 bases separating them.